This T cell receptor beta chain was recovered during a study of a mutant IDH1 vaccine in newly diagnosed glioma. The germline CDR1 and CDR2 sequences are SGHRS and YFSETQ. V lost 4 bases to trimming and J lost 5 bases, with 15 bases between them. The CDR3 consists of 14 residues. The time point here: baseline, week 1 (first vaccination visit). Stated treatment: pre-vaccination baseline after standard-of-care therapy. TCRdb's table, derived via immunoSEQ multiplex PCR, lists solely in-frame clones and lacks some. The sample includes over 80,000 clones, about 90% of them seen just once. This receptor was taken from a woman between 45 and 65 years old with glioma. The rearrangement uses TRBV5-1 and TRBJ2-5, with unresolved D. This specimen consisted of PBMCs, obtained from a glioma patient treated with radiotherapy, temozolomide or both. CDR3 nucleotides: TGCGCCAGCAGCGGCGGCTCCACCCTGGAGACCCAGTACTTC. Translated: CASSGGSTLETQYF.